One TCR beta chain is described in this entry. In the original processing: Scientists estimated how many nucleated cells there were by amplifying reference gene primers. Sequencing used immunoSEQ multiplex PCR; TCRdb keeps in-frame clones, though not all of them. The D gene and trimming were derived from the DNA, and the V and J assignments and clone size from that table. This repertoire shows around 460,000 clones, approximately 90% found once; its top ten account for 0.8% to 1%. The CDR3 is 15 amino acids. V trimming: 1 base; J trimming: 6 bases; junction bases outside the gene matches: 6. Germline V CDR1 and CDR2: SGHRS, YFSETQ. The entry originates in a study of blood T cell repertoires in COVID-19. Study-wide background: From the United States, Italy and Spain came samples of acute and convalescent COVID-19.

While infection was still active, Seattle patients were enrolled and then followed longitudinally. The chain is built from TRBV5-1 and TRBJ2-4; 8 bases map to TRBD1. The sequence came from a man between 18 and 29 years old with COVID-19, enrolled during active disease. Sequenced material: peripheral blood. DNA for the CDR3: TGCGCCAGCAGCTTGCCTGGACAGGGCCCAAACATTCAGTACTTC. Protein product: CASSLPGQGPNIQYF.